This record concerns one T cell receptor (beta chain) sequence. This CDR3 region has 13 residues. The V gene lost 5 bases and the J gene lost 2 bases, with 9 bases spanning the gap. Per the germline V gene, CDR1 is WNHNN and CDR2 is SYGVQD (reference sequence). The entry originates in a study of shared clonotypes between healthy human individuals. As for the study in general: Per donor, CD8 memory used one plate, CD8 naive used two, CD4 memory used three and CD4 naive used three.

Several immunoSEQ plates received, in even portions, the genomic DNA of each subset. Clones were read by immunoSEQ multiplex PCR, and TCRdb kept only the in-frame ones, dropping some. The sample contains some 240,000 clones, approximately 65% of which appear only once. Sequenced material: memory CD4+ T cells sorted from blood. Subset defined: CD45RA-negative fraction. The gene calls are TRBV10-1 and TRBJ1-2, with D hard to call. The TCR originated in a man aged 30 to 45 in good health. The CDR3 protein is CASSLGENYGYTF. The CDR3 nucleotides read TGCGCCAGCAGTTTAGGAGAAAACTATGGCTACACCTTC.